These 25 T cell receptor beta chains originate from one sample sequenced in a study of cytomegalovirus exposure and HLA in healthy donors. 13 Jbeta primers and 60 Vbeta primers were used for the PCR. TCRdb keeps only in-frame clones here, not all; method: immunoSEQ multiplex PCR. The repertoire has 150,000 to 200,000 clones, 70% to 90% of them found once; the top ten carry almost 9.5%. The sample was PBMCs. The receptors stem from a man aged 18 to 30 in good health and CMV-seropositive.

This clone appeared a few times. This rearrangement joins TRBV2 to TRBJ2-7, with a weak D call TRBD2 (5 bases). The V gene's germline CDR1 is SNHLY and CDR2 FYNNEI. V was trimmed by 7 bases and J by 3 bases, leaving 16 bases between them. The CDR3 is 14 amino acids. The DNA for the CDR3 is TGTGCCAGCATGCGAAGAGGGTTAGACTACGAGCAGTACTTC. This sequence encodes CASMRRGLDYEQYF. The full variable domain, with the rest looked up from reference TRBV2 and TRBJ2-7, is EPEVTQTPSHQVTQMGQEVILRCVPISNHLYFYWYRQILGQKVEFLVSFYNNEISEKSEIFDDQFSVERPDGSNFTLKIRSTKLEDSAMYFCASMRRGLDYEQYFGPGTRLTVT.

The chain carries TRBV7-2 and TRBJ2-5; 9 nucleotides align to TRBD2. Trimming took 8 bases from V and 5 from J; bases not matched to a gene: 9. CDR1 is SGHTA and CDR2 is FQGNSA in the germline V gene. The CDR3 loop spans 14 amino acids. CDR3 in DNA: TGTGCCAGCGGTTATAGCGGGGGAGTGGAGACCCAGTACTTC. This translates into CASGYSGGVETQYF.

The rearrangement links TRBV4-3 to TRBJ2-2, with D possibly TRBD1 on 7 matching bases. The CDR3 covers 17 residues. Trimming left V 0 bases short and J 4 bases short, with 15 bases between. The germline V gene encodes CDR1 LGHNA and CDR2 YSLEER. The CDR3 DNA follows: TGCGCCAGCAGCCAAGATATCGGAGGGGGCCTCACCGGGGAGCTGTTTTTT. Protein: CASSQDIGGGLTGELFF.

This clone was counted only a few times. The chain combines TRBV7-9 with TRBJ2-7; D is ambiguous. This CDR3 contains 15 residues. The V end was cut by 1 base, the J end by 6 bases, with 16 bases between. The germline V gene has CDR1 SEHNR and CDR2 FQNEAQ (reference sequence). The CDR3, as DNA: TGTGCCAGCAGCTTAGTTCCAGCGTCGGCCCCCGAGCAGTACTTC. Translated: CASSLVPASAPEQYF.

The genes are TRBV5-8 and TRBJ1-2, with 7 bases identical to TRBD1. The CDR3 totals 15 residues. The germline CDR1 and CDR2 sequences are SGHTS and YDEGEE. J lost 0 bases, V lost 2 bases, and 4 bases had no gene match. The CDR3 loop reads CASSFWDRANYGYTF. CDR3 coding DNA: TGTGCCAGCAGCTTCTGGGACAGAGCTAACTATGGCTACACCTTC.

CDR3 region: CSVTAGGNTEAFF. Here the CDR3 DNA reads TGCAGCGTGACGGCGGGGGGAAACACTGAAGCTTTCTTT. V and J are TRBV29-1 and TRBJ1-1; D is perhaps TRBD1 (5 bases). Germline V gives CDR1 SQVTM, CDR2 ANQGSEA. Trimming left V 6 bases short and J 2 bases short, with 13 bases between. This CDR3 has 13 residues.

J is TRBJ2-1 and V is TRBV7-8; 7 bases fit TRBD2. The CDR3 has 15 amino acids. With V trimmed by 3 bases and J by 5 bases, 7 bases remained unmatched. The germline gives CDR1 SGHVS, CDR2 FQNEAQ. CDR3 protein: CASSLVLASHNEQFF. CDR3 coding DNA: TGTGCCAGCAGCTTGGTACTAGCGAGCCACAATGAGCAGTTCTTC.

With regard to this clone: Since no conserved phenylalanine or tryptophan closes the CDR3, a read error is the likely cause. CDR3 sequence reads: CASSAGDRGVGPLHL. Here the CDR3 DNA reads TGTGCCAGCAGCGCAGGGGACAGGGGAGTAGGGCCCCTCCACCTT. This chain joins TRBV7-2 and TRBJ1-6; 10 nucleotides align to TRBD1. CDR1 is SGHTA, CDR2 FQGNSA, per germline. The CDR3 runs to 15 residues. V lost 5 bases and J lost 13; bases outside the gene matches: 11.

The chain couples TRBV29-1 to TRBJ2-5; D ambiguous. The CDR3 covers 13 residues. Trimming took off 1 base at V and 5 bases at J, with 11 bases between the two ends. Germline values: CDR1 SQVTM, CDR2 ANQGSEA. The CDR3 is CSVEVGLGETQYF. The CDR3 DNA reads as TGCAGCGTTGAAGTTGGTCTCGGGGAGACCCAGTACTTC.

DNA for the CDR3: TGCGCCAGCGCCCGGCTAGCGGGGGTTCTCCTTTCCTACAATGAGCAGTTCTTC. Protein sequence: CASARLAGVLLSYNEQFF. The chain links TRBV5-1 to TRBJ2-1, with TRBD2 matching over 10 bases. The CDR3 spans 18 residues. V gave up 7 bases and J gave up 1 base; unmatched junction bases: 14. Germline V gene lookup returns CDR1 SGHRS and CDR2 YFSETQ.

The chain employs TRBV4-1 and TRBJ1-2, with 8 bases matching TRBD1. CDR1 and CDR2 from the germline V gene are MGHRA and YSYEKL. This CDR3 region has 15 residues. J lost 6 bases, V lost 4 bases, and 10 bases had no gene match. CDR3 in DNA: TGCGCCAGCAGCCCTGAGCGGCAGGGGGCAAATGGCTACACCTTC. It codes for CASSPERQGANGYTF.

The chain uses TRBV10-3 and TRBJ2-7, with D perhaps TRBD1 (5 bases). The V and J ends lost 7 bases and 2 bases respectively, with 9 bases between them. The CDR3 covers 12 residues. Germline loops: CDR1 ENHRY, CDR2 SYGVKD. CDR3 region: CAIKPTAYEQYF. The CDR3 coding sequence is TGTGCCATCAAACCGACAGCCTACGAGCAGTACTTC.

The chain couples TRBV14 to TRBJ1-2, with TRBD1 matching 7 bases. Germline V CDR1 and CDR2: SGHDN, FVKESK. This CDR3 comprises 14 residues. V dropped 4 bases and J dropped 8; count of bases not matched to a gene: 10. CDR3 loop: CASSRTRGAEGYTF. The CDR3 bases are TGTGCCAGCAGCCGAACCAGGGGGGCGGAGGGCTACACCTTC.

The V and J genes are TRBV4-3 and TRBJ1-4, with a tentative D call TRBD1 (5 bases). Trimming pared 4 bases from V and 2 bases from J, leaving 17 bases between. Per germline, CDR1 LGHNA and CDR2 YSLEER. This CDR3 region has 17 residues. The CDR3: CASSPKRSRATNEKLFF. CDR3 in DNA: TGCGCCAGCAGCCCGAAGAGATCCAGGGCTACTAATGAAAAACTGTTTTTT.

This clone occurred once. The chain carries TRBV19 and TRBJ1-5, with D hard to call. Trimming took off 5 bases at V and 2 bases at J, with 19 bases between the two ends. This CDR3 is 17 amino acids long. CDR1 is LNHDA and CDR2 is SQIVND in the germline V gene (reference sequence). The CDR3 sequence is CASSGELRVFGNQPQHF. Written as DNA, the CDR3 is TGTGCCAGTAGTGGCGAATTGAGGGTGTTCGGCAATCAGCCCCAGCATTTT. Full variable domain (outside the CDR3, taken from reference TRBV19 and TRBJ1-5): DGGITQSPKYLFRKEGQNVTLSCEQNLNHDAMYWYRQDPGQGLRLIYYSQIVNDFQKGDIAEGYSVSREKKESFPLTVTSAQKNPTAFYLCASSGELRVFGNQPQHFGDGTRLSIL.

The gene calls are TRBV14 and TRBJ1-2; D unresolved. This CDR3 spans 13 amino acids. V was shortened by 1 base and J by 4 bases, with 7 bases between the two germline ends. Per the germline V gene, CDR1 is SGHDN and CDR2 is FVKESK. This CDR3 is CASSQGVTYGYTF. The CDR3 nucleotides are TGTGCCAGCAGCCAAGGCGTAACCTATGGCTACACCTTC.

The table lists this clone with a count of one. The chain combines TRBV4-3 with TRBJ2-2; D perhaps matches TRBD2 (6 bases). CDR3 length: 15 residues. CDR1 is LGHNA, CDR2 YSLEER, per germline. Trimming removed 3 bases from V and 7 bases from J, with 15 bases in between. CDR3 amino acids: CASSHSGGESGELFF. For the CDR3, the DNA is TGCGCCAGCAGCCACTCGGGCGGGGAGAGCGGGGAGCTGTTTTTT.

The CDR3 sequence is CASSLGTGGAYEQYF. CDR3 nucleotide sequence: TGTGCCAGCAGCTTAGGGACAGGGGGCGCCTACGAGCAGTACTTC. The chain links TRBV7-2 to TRBJ2-7; 11 nucleotides agree with TRBD1. From germline, CDR1 is SGHTA and CDR2 FQGNSA. This CDR3 is 15 amino acids long. V shed 1 base, J shed 2 bases, and the junction held 1 base outside the gene matches.

This chain links TRBV5-4 with TRBJ2-5, with D tentatively TRBD2 (6 bases). This CDR3 has 13 residues. V lost 4 bases and J 5 bases, leaving 12 bases between the germline ends. Germline V gene data show CDR1 as SGHNT and CDR2 as YYREEE (reference sequence). The CDR3 DNA reads as TGTGCCAGCAGCCCCCGGGGGAGTGAGACCCAGTACTTC. It encodes CASSPRGSETQYF.

The chain is built from TRBV5-5 and TRBJ2-1, with a tentative D call TRBD2 (6 bases). The CDR3 covers 14 residues. V shed 0 bases and J shed 7 bases, with 11 bases lying between them. Germline V gene sequence: CDR1 SGHKS, CDR2 YYEKEE (reference sequence). CDR3 coding DNA: TGTGCCAGCAGCTTGGCGGAGGGTTGGAATGAGCAGTTCTTC. Protein product: CASSLAEGWNEQFF.

The rearrangement links TRBV28 to TRBJ1-6, with 8 bases identical to TRBD1. The germline V gene has CDR1 MDHEN and CDR2 SYDVKM. This CDR3 has 17 residues. The V gene end was trimmed by 2 bases and the J gene end by 9 bases; junction bases not matched to a gene: 12. CDR3 DNA sequence: TGTGCCAGCAGTTTACCCGGGACAGGCGTCCTGGTTTCACCCCTCCACTTT. This encodes CASSLPGTGVLVSPLHF.

This clone was seen a single time. CDR3 in amino acids: CASGQGFPNQPQHF. In DNA, the CDR3 is TGTGCCAGCGGACAGGGTTTTCCCAATCAGCCCCAGCATTTT. V usage is TRBV9 and J usage is TRBJ1-5; 8 bases line up with TRBD1. With 7 bases clipped from V and 3 bases from J, the junction kept 6 bases outside the gene matches. The length of the CDR3 is 14 residues. Germline V gene sequence: CDR1 SGDLS, CDR2 YYNGEE. Combining the CDR3 with reference TRBV9 and TRBJ1-5 gives the whole variable domain DSGVTQTPKHLITATGQRVTLRCSPRSGDLSVYWYQQSLDQGLQFLIQYYNGEERAKGNILERFSAQQFPDLHSELNLSSLELGDSALYFCASGQGFPNQPQHFGDGTRLSIL.

The chain recombines TRBV2 with TRBJ1-2, with D uncertain. CDR3 length equals 11 residues. Germline V gene sequence: CDR1 SNHLY, CDR2 FYNNEI. V lost 9 bases to trimming and J lost 7 bases, with 12 bases between them. This CDR3 is CARGLTPGYTF. In nucleotides, the CDR3 is TGTGCCAGAGGACTGACCCCTGGCTACACCTTC.

The chain couples TRBV6-4 to TRBJ2-1, with TRBD2 identical over 10 bases. Trimming cost V 5 bases and J 4 bases; bases outside gene matches: 8. The CDR3 extends over 16 amino acids. Germline CDR1 and CDR2: MRHNA and SNTAGT. The CDR3 DNA reads as TGTGCCAGCAGTCGCACAGCGGGGGGGCCGTACAATGAGCAGTTCTTC. This sequence encodes CASSRTAGGPYNEQFF.

The chain couples TRBV6-1 to TRBJ2-7; 9 nucleotides line up with TRBD1. CDR1 MNHNS and CDR2 SASEGT come from the germline V gene. Trimming removed 2 bases from V and 6 bases from J; junction bases left unmatched: 8. CDR3 length: 15 amino acids. The CDR3 sequence: CASSESRTGVREQYF. The CDR3 DNA reads as TGTGCCAGCAGTGAAAGCCGGACAGGGGTTCGCGAGCAGTACTTC.